This T cell receptor beta chain was documented in a study of long-term antiretroviral therapy in people with HIV. Study-wide background: The oldest specimens predate the 2015 immediate-ART recommendation by about a decade.

Notes on this clone: No antigen is known for it.

General study results and limits: Compared with controls, HIV repertoires showed narrower CDR3 length ranges. Every time point showed a repertoire led by clones expanded before ART.

CDR3 length: 19 amino acids. The V and J ends lost 2 bases and 1 base, in that order; junction bases with no gene match: 10. From germline, CDR1 is SEHNR and CDR2 FQNEAQ (reference sequence). Researchers ran immunoSEQ v3.0 at survey level. Per-sample targets for sequencing were roughly 40,000-50,000 T-cell genomes. The repertoire was sequenced with immunoSEQ multiplex PCR; TCRdb's copy has only in-frame clones and lacks some. Here the sample spans around 25,000 clones, roughly four fifths being singletons. The J gene is TRBJ2-5, the V gene TRBV7-9; 13 positions agree with TRBD2. The source material was unsorted PBMCs, sampled 1.1 years before starting antiretroviral therapy. The source is a young woman with HIV. The chain's CDR3 is CASSLRLTSGGRTQETQYF. Written as DNA, the CDR3 is TGTGCCAGCAGCTTACGTCTGACTAGCGGGGGGCGGACCCAAGAGACCCAGTACTTC.